Below, 24 T cell receptor beta chains from the same sample are listed, as sequenced in a study of T cell responses to AZD1222 COVID-19 vaccine. TCRdb's copy holds only in-frame clones and misses some; the assay was immunoSEQ multiplex PCR. The top ten clones hold 2.4% of a sample with around 120,000 clones, about nine tenths of them seen once. The input for sequencing was peripheral blood, taken on day 0 of AZD1222 vaccination. The receptor source for this set is an adult in good health.

The chain recombines TRBV11-2 with TRBJ2-1, with TRBD2 identical over 7 bases. This CDR3 has 15 residues. Germline V gene data show CDR1 as SGHAT and CDR2 as FQNNGV. The V and J ends lost 0 bases and 6 bases, in that order; junction bases with no gene match: 5. CDR3 loop: CASSLEAGDGNEQFF. The CDR3 DNA follows: TGTGCCAGCAGCTTAGAGGCGGGAGACGGCAATGAGCAGTTCTTC.

J is TRBJ1-4 and V is TRBV3-1 (or the pseudogene TRBV3-2), with TRBD1 as a possible D gene (5 bases). V was clipped by 4 bases and J by 8 bases, with 14 bases between them. The germline V gene encodes CDR1 LGHDT and CDR2 YNNKEL (reference sequence). The CDR3 spans 14 residues. For the CDR3, the DNA is TGTGCCAGCAGCCCAGGGAGGGGAGGGGAAAAACTGTTTTTT. This gives the protein CASSPGRGGEKLFF.

This clone occurred a few times. V usage is TRBV6-5 and J usage is TRBJ1-6, with 11 nucleotides matching TRBD1. Germline CDR1 reads MNHEY; CDR2 reads SVGAGI. The CDR3 sequence is 14 residues long. The V segment lost 2 bases and the J segment 12 bases; nucleotides outside the gene matches: 3. CDR3 nucleotides: TGTGCCAGCAGTTACCACGGGACAGGGGGACCCCTCCACTTT. It is translated as CASSYHGTGGPLHF.

V and J are TRBV11-2 and TRBJ1-1; D unclear. The CDR3 contains 13 residues. Germline V lookup: CDR1 SGHAT, CDR2 FQNNGV. Deletions cut 11 bases from V and 0 bases from J, with 13 bases between. CDR3: CASAQGMNTEAFF. The CDR3 nucleotides are TGTGCCTCCGCCCAAGGTATGAACACTGAAGCTTTCTTT.

The J gene is TRBJ1-4, the V gene TRBV19; D ambiguous. Germline assignment: CDR1 LNHDA and CDR2 SQIVND (reference sequence). The CDR3 sequence is 14 residues long. Trimming took 4 bases from V and 0 from J, leaving 6 bases between them. DNA for the CDR3: TGTGCCAGTAGTAGCCCCGCAACTAATGAAAAACTGTTTTTT. Its protein is CASSSPATNEKLFF.

This rearrangement joins TRBV19 to TRBJ1-5; D is undetermined. Per germline, CDR1 LNHDA and CDR2 SQIVND (reference sequence). Trimming removed 0 bases from V and 4 bases from J, with 7 bases in between. The CDR3 loop spans 14 amino acids. In DNA, the CDR3 is TGTGCCAGTAGTATAGAAGGCCTTAATCAGCCCCAGCATTTT. It is translated as CASSIEGLNQPQHF.

This clone was seen a handful of times. The CDR3 spells CASSFFWARTASYEQYF. CDR3 DNA: TGTGCCAGCAGTTTTTTTTGGGCCAGGACTGCTTCCTACGAGCAGTACTTC. This chain uses TRBV28 with TRBJ2-7, with D perhaps matching TRBD2 (5 bases). The CDR3 consists of 17 residues. Trimming cost V 3 bases and J 1 base, with 19 bases left between them. The germline V gene encodes CDR1 MDHEN and CDR2 SYDVKM.

The V and J genes are TRBV25-1 and TRBJ2-7, with TRBD2 matching 7 bases. Germline CDR1 is MGHDK and CDR2 is SYGVNS. The V and J ends lost 4 bases and 2 bases, in that order; junction bases with no gene match: 2. This CDR3 is 13 amino acids long. The CDR3 spells CASSALAAYEQYF. In DNA, the CDR3 is TGTGCCAGCAGTGCGCTAGCGGCCTACGAGCAGTACTTC.

The CDR3 spells CASRTGGGTGNTIYF. In DNA form, the CDR3 reads TGTGCCAGCAGAACAGGAGGGGGCACTGGAAACACCATATATTTT. V is TRBV2 and J is TRBJ1-3; 7 nucleotides match TRBD1. The CDR3 contains 15 residues. Germline values: CDR1 SNHLY, CDR2 FYNNEI. Germline trimming cut 6 bases from V and 2 bases from J; bases unmatched to any gene: 7. The whole variable domain, remainder taken from reference TRBV2 and TRBJ1-3, is EPEVTQTPSHQVTQMGQEVILRCVPISNHLYFYWYRQILGQKVEFLVSFYNNEISEKSEIFDDQFSVERPDGSNFTLKIRSTKLEDSAMYFCASRTGGGTGNTIYFGEGSWLTVV.

V usage is TRBV2 and J usage is TRBJ1-2; 7 positions match TRBD1. There are 15 residues in the CDR3. Germline V gives CDR1 SNHLY, CDR2 FYNNEI. V lost 3 bases, J lost 3 bases, and 7 bases stayed unmatched. Here the CDR3 reads CASSDETGSYYGYTF. Here the CDR3 DNA reads TGTGCCAGCAGTGACGAGACAGGGTCTTACTATGGCTACACCTTC. The full variable domain, completed using reference TRBV2 and TRBJ1-2, is EPEVTQTPSHQVTQMGQEVILRCVPISNHLYFYWYRQILGQKVEFLVSFYNNEISEKSEIFDDQFSVERPDGSNFTLKIRSTKLEDSAMYFCASSDETGSYYGYTFGSGTRLTVV.

The CDR3 bases are TGTGCCAGCAGCTTTTTAGGGGGATCCTCTGGAAACACCATATATTTT. It encodes CASSFLGGSSGNTIYF. The chain is built from TRBV11-2 and TRBJ1-3; D is possibly TRBD1 (6 bases). Trimming shortened V by 3 bases and J by 0 bases, and 12 bases separated the two germline ends. The CDR3 is made up of 16 amino acids. The germline CDR1 and CDR2 sequences are SGHAT and FQNNGV.

The J gene is TRBJ1-1, the V gene TRBV9; 7 nucleotides agree with TRBD1. Germline trimming cut 4 bases from V and 5 bases from J; bases unmatched to any gene: 8. CDR3 length: 14 residues. Germline CDR1 and CDR2: SGDLS and YYNGEE. In nucleotides, the CDR3 is TGTGCCAGCAGCTTCAGGGGGAAGGGGACTGAAGCTTTCTTT. Translation: CASSFRGKGTEAFF. The full variable domain, with the rest looked up from reference TRBV9 and TRBJ1-1, is DSGVTQTPKHLITATGQRVTLRCSPRSGDLSVYWYQQSLDQGLQFLIQYYNGEERAKGNILERFSAQQFPDLHSELNLSSLELGDSALYFCASSFRGKGTEAFFGQGTRLTVV.

The chain links TRBV24-1 to TRBJ2-5; 10 nucleotides agree with TRBD1. CDR1 is KGHDR and CDR2 is SFDVKD in the germline V gene. V lost 5 bases to trimming and J lost 4 bases; unmatched junction nucleotides: 6. The CDR3 totals 15 residues. CDR3 nucleotide sequence: TGTGCCACCAGTGTTGGGACAGGGGTCGGAGAGACCCAGTACTTC. It encodes CATSVGTGVGETQYF.

CDR3 coding DNA: TGTGCCTGGATTGGGGCAGATACGCAGTATTTT. Translation: CAWIGADTQYF. The J gene is TRBJ2-3, the V gene TRBV30; D unclear. Trimming shortened V by 4 bases and J by 4 bases, and 6 bases separated the two germline ends. The CDR3 runs to 11 residues. CDR1 is GTSNPN, CDR2 SVGIG, per germline (reference sequence). Filled out from reference TRBV30 and TRBJ2-3, the complete variable domain reads SQTIHQWPATLVQPVGSPLSLECTVEGTSNPNLYWYRQAAGRGLQLLFYSVGIGQISSEVPQNLSASRPQDRQFILSSKKLLLSDSGFYLCAWIGADTQYFGPGTRLTVL.

The rearrangement uses TRBV3-1 (or the pseudogene TRBV3-2) and TRBJ2-2, with D hard to call. V was shortened by 6 bases and J by 3 bases, with 8 bases between the two germline ends. The CDR3 has 13 amino acids. Looked up from germline, CDR1 is LGHDT and CDR2 is YNNKEL (reference sequence). This CDR3 reads CASRDRYTGELFF. The CDR3 DNA reads as TGTGCCAGCAGGGATAGGTACACCGGGGAGCTGTTTTTT.

The chain combines TRBV6-5 with TRBJ2-2; 7 positions match TRBD1. CDR3 length: 15 residues. The V and J ends lost 7 bases and 4 bases, in that order; junction bases with no gene match: 9. Germline values: CDR1 MNHEY, CDR2 SVGAGI. The CDR3, as DNA: TGTGCCAGCAAAGATCAGGGGGTTGTCACCGGGGAGCTGTTTTTT. Encoded protein: CASKDQGVVTGELFF.

The chain recombines TRBV14 with TRBJ2-1; TRBD2 matches at 10 bases. The junction had 11 bases not matched to a gene; V was cut back by 3 bases and J by 0 bases. The CDR3 runs to 19 residues. In germline, CDR1 is SGHDN, CDR2 FVKESK. The CDR3 bases are TGTGCCAGCAGCCAGATTCGGTGGACTAGCGGTAGCTCCTACAATGAGCAGTTCTTC. Protein: CASSQIRWTSGSSYNEQFF.

This rearrangement joins TRBV9 to TRBJ2-5; 11 nucleotides line up with TRBD2. The trim removed 0 bases at V and 4 bases at J, leaving 5 bases unmatched. CDR3 size: 16 residues. Germline CDR1 is SGDLS and CDR2 is YYNGEE. The CDR3 bases are TGTGCCAGCAGCGTAGGGGGTCTAGCGGGAGGAGAGACCCAGTACTTC. It is translated as CASSVGGLAGGETQYF.

The chain links TRBV27 to TRBJ1-2; 10 bases align to TRBD1. V trimming: 6 bases; J trimming: 0 bases; junction bases outside the gene matches: 7. The CDR3 covers 16 residues. In germline, CDR1 is MNHEY, CDR2 SMNVEV (reference sequence). The CDR3 DNA follows: TGTGCCAGCAGAAGACAGGGGGCCTTCTCTAACTATGGCTACACCTTC. Residues: CASRRQGAFSNYGYTF.

This clone was counted once. Here the CDR3 reads CASSRSGGFSTDTQYF. In DNA form, the CDR3 reads TGTGCCAGCTCCCGCTCAGGGGGCTTTAGCACAGATACGCAGTATTTT. V gene TRBV18 combines with J gene TRBJ2-3; 8 bases are shared with TRBD1. This CDR3 region has 16 residues. V lost 6 bases and J lost 0; bases outside the gene matches: 8. Per germline, CDR1 KGHSH and CDR2 LQKENI.

The genes are TRBV6-5 and TRBJ1-2; perhaps TRBD1 as D (6 bases). This CDR3 spans 14 amino acids. Trimming shortened V by 6 bases and J by 8 bases, and 19 bases separated the two germline ends. Germline CDR1 MNHEY, CDR2 SVGAGI. CDR3 amino acids: CASSPSRGRPGYTF. The CDR3 DNA is TGTGCCAGCAGCCCCAGCAGGGGCCGGCCAGGCTACACCTTC.

The CDR3 sequence: CASSFASYSNQPQHF. The CDR3 DNA is TGTGCCAGCAGTTTCGCCAGCTATAGCAATCAGCCCCAGCATTTT. This rearrangement joins TRBV27 to TRBJ1-5, with D uncertain. This CDR3 is 15 amino acids long. The V end lost 3 bases, the J end lost 0 bases, and 9 bases lay between the germline ends. Germline assignment: CDR1 MNHEY and CDR2 SMNVEV (reference sequence).

This clone was detected a few times. V usage is TRBV28 and J usage is TRBJ2-7, with 7 bases identical to TRBD2. The CDR3 is 15 residues long. Germline V gene lookup returns CDR1 MDHEN and CDR2 SYDVKM. The V and J ends lost 6 bases and 2 bases, in that order; junction bases with no gene match: 10. The CDR3 here is CASSLGGESTYEQYF. The CDR3 DNA reads TGTGCCAGCAGCCTGGGGGGGGAGTCAACCTACGAGCAGTACTTC.

The chain joins TRBV19 to TRBJ2-2; the D gene is possibly TRBD2 (9 bases). Germline V gene sequence: CDR1 LNHDA, CDR2 SQIVND (reference sequence). V lost 5 bases and J 8 bases, leaving 18 bases between the germline ends. CDR3 size: 15 residues. The CDR3 sequence is CASSPQGGLAGELFF. The CDR3 DNA sequence: TGTGCCAGTAGTCCACAGGGGGGACTAGCTGGGGAGCTGTTTTTT.